The clone carrying this T cell receptor (beta chain) was recorded only once. This sample is drawn from a study of patients and donors after allogeneic stem cell transplantation. TCRdb re-analysed the RT-PCR reads in MiXCR, keeping a single row per CDR3 protein. This table has around 70,000 distinct CDR3 sequences, more than 25% appearing once. The CDR3 runs 17 residues. This receptor was identified in a human donor who was either an allogeneic HSCT recipient or a stem cell or donor lymphocyte infusion donor (not recorded which). It is not recorded whose cells these are; they may come from a transplant donor. This sequence joins TRBV21-1 and TRBJ2-1; the tabulated D call, TRBD1, remains unverified against the DNA. TRBV21-1 is labeled a pseudogene. Sequenced input: blood, either unsorted or a sorted T cell fraction (not recorded which). CDR3 sequence reads: CASSKNPTELFNNEQFF. CDR3 sequence (DNA): TGTGCCAGCAGCAAGAATCCGACAGAGCTATTTAACAATGAGCAGTTCTTC.